A single sample gave rise to the 7 T cell receptor beta chains below, sequenced in a study of shared clonotypes between healthy human individuals. Clones were sequenced by immunoSEQ multiplex PCR, and TCRdb holds only the in-frame ones, with some missing. The repertoire holds hundreds of thousands of clones, with 55% to 85% as singletons. Sequenced material: memory CD4+ T cells sorted from blood. Subset given: CD45RA-negative fraction. These receptors were collected from a woman aged 30 to 39 in good health.

This rearrangement joins TRBV19 to TRBJ1-5; no definite D call. This CDR3 comprises 15 residues. CDR1 is LNHDA, CDR2 SQIVND, per germline (reference sequence). Trimming stripped 5 bases from V and 0 bases from J, with 11 bases between. The CDR3 region is CASSRQYDSNQPQHF. The CDR3 DNA reads TGTGCCAGTAGTCGGCAGTACGATAGCAATCAGCCCCAGCATTTT. Supplemented by reference TRBV19 and TRBJ1-5, the full variable domain reads DGGITQSPKYLFRKEGQNVTLSCEQNLNHDAMYWYRQDPGQGLRLIYYSQIVNDFQKGDIAEGYSVSREKKESFPLTVTSAQKNPTAFYLCASSRQYDSNQPQHFGDGTRLSIL.

The chain carries TRBV28 and TRBJ2-7; D is uncertain. Trimming removed 4 bases from V and 2 bases from J, with 9 bases in between. The CDR3 length is 13 residues. Germline CDR1 and CDR2: MDHEN and SYDVKM. The CDR3 sequence: CASSSTIPYEQYF. CDR3 nucleotide sequence: TGTGCCAGCAGTTCCACTATTCCCTACGAGCAGTACTTC.

The chain recombines TRBV30 with TRBJ2-5; D is unclear. The J call may be in error: the DNA end matches TRBJ2-7 better. CDR3 size: 12 residues. Germline V gene data show CDR1 as GTSNPN and CDR2 as SVGIG (reference sequence). CDR3 region: CAWSASTHEQYF. CDR3 nucleotides: TGTGCCTGGAGTGCATCAACCCACGAGCAGTACTTC.

This clone has just a few counts. This sample includes further DNA sequences coding for the same CDR3. The chain couples TRBV2 to TRBJ2-3; 8 bases agree with TRBD1. Germline CDR1 SNHLY, CDR2 FYNNEI. The V segment lost 4 bases and the J segment 0 bases; nucleotides outside the gene matches: 3. The CDR3 consists of 15 residues. The CDR3 bases are TGTGCCAGCAGTGGTCAGGGGGCGAGCACAGATACGCAGTATTTT. It specifies CASSGQGASTDTQYF.

This clone was observed a handful of times. The chain recombines TRBV6-6 with TRBJ1-1; D gene ambiguous. The CDR3 is 15 amino acids. Germline V gene lookup returns CDR1 MNHNY and CDR2 SVGAGI (reference sequence). V shed 0 bases and J shed 4 bases, with 12 bases lying between them. CDR3 residues: CASSYSMPVSTEAFF. CDR3 nucleotides: TGTGCCAGCAGTTACTCGATGCCAGTTAGCACTGAAGCTTTCTTT.

This clone was detected only once. The gene calls are TRBV28 and TRBJ2-7; 8 bases line up with TRBD2. V lost 3 bases, J lost 6 bases, and 10 bases stayed unmatched. CDR3 size: 15 residues. Germline V gene sequence: CDR1 MDHEN, CDR2 SYDVKM. For the CDR3, the DNA is TGTGCCAGCAGTTTCGGCACTAGCGGCCCCCCCGAGCAGTACTTC. Translating gives CASSFGTSGPPEQYF. The complete variable domain, with remaining parts taken from reference TRBV28 and TRBJ2-7, reads DVKVTQSSRYLVKRTGEKVFLECVQDMDHENMFWYRQDPGLGLRLIYFSYDVKMKEKGDIPEGYSVSREKKERFSLILESASTNQTSMYLCASSFGTSGPPEQYFGPGTRLTVT.

In DNA, the CDR3 is TGTGCCAGCAGCCGACCGGGGGTAGATGAGCAGTTCTTC. Protein: CASSRPGVDEQFF. The chain links TRBV11-2 to TRBJ2-1, with D possibly being TRBD2 (6 bases). This CDR3 spans 13 amino acids. Germline loops: CDR1 SGHAT, CDR2 FQNNGV. Trimming left V 5 bases short and J 8 bases short, with 13 bases between.